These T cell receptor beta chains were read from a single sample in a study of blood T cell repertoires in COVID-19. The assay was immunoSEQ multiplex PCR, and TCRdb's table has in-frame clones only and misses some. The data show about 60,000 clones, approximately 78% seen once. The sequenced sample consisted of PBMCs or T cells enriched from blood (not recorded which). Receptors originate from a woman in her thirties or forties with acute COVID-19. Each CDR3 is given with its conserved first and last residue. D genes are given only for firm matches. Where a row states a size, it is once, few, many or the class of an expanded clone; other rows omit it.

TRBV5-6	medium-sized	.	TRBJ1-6	TGTGCCAGCAGCGTTCTGGGAGGCAATTCACCCCTCCACTTT	CASSVLGGNSPLHF
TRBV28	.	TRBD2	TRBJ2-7	TGTGCCAGCAGTTTACACCTAGCGGAGCTCACCTACGAGCAGTACTTC	CASSLHLAELTYEQYF
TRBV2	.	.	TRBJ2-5	TGTGCCAGCAGCGGTAGCCTGCCCCAGTACTTC	CASSGSLPQYF
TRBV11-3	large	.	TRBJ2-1	TGTGCCAGCAGCGGGAGAACCTCCTACAATGAGCAGTTCTTC	CASSGRTSYNEQFF
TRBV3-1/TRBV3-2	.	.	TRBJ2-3	TGTGCCAGCAGCCAAGCAAGTGGTACTGCAGATACGCAGTATTTT	CASSQASGTADTQYF
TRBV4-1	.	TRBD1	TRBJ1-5	TGCGCCAGCAGCCGTCTCCAGGGGGAGACCCAGCATTTT	CASSRLQGETQHF
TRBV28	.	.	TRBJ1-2	TGTGCCAGCGGACCGGGAGCTAACTATGGCTACACCTTC	CASGPGANYGYTF
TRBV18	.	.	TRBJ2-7	TGTGCCAGCTCACCCCGGTCCGAGGCGTTCGACGAGCAGTACTTC	CASSPRSEAFDEQYF
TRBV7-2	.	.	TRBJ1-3	TGTGCCAGCAGCTTCAGTGGGAGCTCTGGAAACACCATATATTTT	CASSFSGSSGNTIYF
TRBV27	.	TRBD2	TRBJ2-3	TGTGCCAACTCGGGACTAGCGGGAGAAGCGACAGATACGCAGTATTTT	CANSGLAGEATDTQYF
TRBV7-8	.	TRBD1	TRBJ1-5	TGTGCCAGCAGGGGGGACAGGGTAAACAATCAGCCCCAGCATTTT	CASRGDRVNNQPQHF
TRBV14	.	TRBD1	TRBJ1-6	TGTGCCAGCAGCCAGTCCGACAGGGTTTCACCCCTCCACTTT	CASSQSDRVSPLHF
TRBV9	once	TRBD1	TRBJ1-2	TGTGCCAGCAGCCAGGACAGGCCGGATGGCTACACCTTC	CASSQDRPDGYTF
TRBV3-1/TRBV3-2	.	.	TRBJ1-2	TGTGCCAGCAGCCAAGAGGAGGGGGGGCTGGGTGGCTACACCTTC	CASSQEEGGLGGYTF